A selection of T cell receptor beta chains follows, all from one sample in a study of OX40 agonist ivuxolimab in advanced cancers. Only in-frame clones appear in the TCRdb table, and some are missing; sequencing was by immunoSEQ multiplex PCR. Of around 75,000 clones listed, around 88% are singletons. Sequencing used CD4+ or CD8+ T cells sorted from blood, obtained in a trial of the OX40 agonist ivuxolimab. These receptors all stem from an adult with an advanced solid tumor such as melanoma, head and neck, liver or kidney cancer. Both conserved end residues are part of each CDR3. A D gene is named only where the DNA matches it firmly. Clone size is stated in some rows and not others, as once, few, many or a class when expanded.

CDR3 protein: CASSLGGTSGYEQYF; CDR3 DNA: TGCGCCAGCAGCTTAGGAGGGACTAGCGGCTACGAGCAGTACTTC; D gene: TRBD2; J gene: TRBJ2-7; CDR3 length: 15; V gene: TRBV5-1; clone size: once
CDR3 protein: CASSEGLRETQYF; CDR3 DNA: TGTGCCAGCAGTGAGGGCCTGAGAGAGACCCAGTACTTC; D gene: NA; J gene: TRBJ2-5; CDR3 length: 13; V gene: TRBV2; clone size: NA
CDR3 protein: CASSFDFYEQYF; CDR3 DNA: TGTGCCAGCAGCTTTGATTTCTACGAGCAGTACTTC; D gene: NA; J gene: TRBJ2-7; CDR3 length: 12; V gene: TRBV7-9; clone size: NA
CDR3 protein: CASSPIRDLNEKLFF; CDR3 DNA: TGTGCCAGCAGTCCCATCCGAGACCTCAATGAAAAACTGTTTTTT; D gene: NA; J gene: TRBJ1-4; CDR3 length: 15; V gene: TRBV28; clone size: NA
CDR3 protein: CATSRDPPSGDEQFF; CDR3 DNA: TGTGCCACCAGCAGAGATCCCCCATCAGGGGATGAGCAGTTCTTC; D gene: NA; J gene: TRBJ2-1; CDR3 length: 15; V gene: TRBV15; clone size: NA
CDR3 protein: CASSQRLAGKNIQYF; CDR3 DNA: TGTGCCAGCAGCCAACGACTGGCGGGAAAAAACATTCAGTACTTC; D gene: NA; J gene: TRBJ2-4; CDR3 length: 15; V gene: TRBV14; clone size: NA
CDR3 protein: CASSLETFSYNEQFF; CDR3 DNA: TGTGCCAGCAGTTTAGAGACTTTCTCCTACAATGAGCAGTTCTTC; D gene: NA; J gene: TRBJ2-1; CDR3 length: 15; V gene: TRBV28; clone size: NA
CDR3 protein: CASSYGRGEQTQYF; CDR3 DNA: TGTGCCAGCAGTTACGGGCGGGGGGAACAGACCCAGTACTTC; D gene: TRBD2; J gene: TRBJ2-5; CDR3 length: 14; V gene: TRBV6-5; clone size: NA
CDR3 protein: CASSPIGSGPNEQFF; CDR3 DNA: TGTGCCAGCAGCCCCATTGGTAGCGGGCCCAATGAGCAGTTCTTC; D gene: TRBD2; J gene: TRBJ2-1; CDR3 length: 15; V gene: TRBV7-8; clone size: NA
CDR3 protein: CASSSMRTGEGYTF; CDR3 DNA: TGTGCCAGCAGTTCCATGCGGACAGGGGAAGGCTACACCTTC; D gene: TRBD1; J gene: TRBJ1-2; CDR3 length: 14; V gene: TRBV28; clone size: NA
CDR3 protein: CANRQGANTEAFF; CDR3 DNA: TGTGCCAACAGACAGGGAGCGAACACTGAAGCTTTCTTT; D gene: TRBD1; J gene: TRBJ1-1; CDR3 length: 13; V gene: TRBV2; clone size: NA
CDR3 protein: CASSGDRLEQFF; CDR3 DNA: TGTGCCAGCAGTGGGGACAGGTTGGAGCAGTTCTTC; D gene: TRBD1; J gene: TRBJ2-1; CDR3 length: 12; V gene: TRBV6-1; clone size: NA
CDR3 protein: CATSRDVAGGTDTQYF; CDR3 DNA: TGTGCCACCAGCAGAGATGTAGCGGGGGGCACAGATACGCAGTATTTT; D gene: TRBD2; J gene: TRBJ2-3; CDR3 length: 16; V gene: TRBV15; clone size: NA
CDR3 protein: CASSQREVGEWDNSPLHF; CDR3 DNA: TGCGCCAGCAGCCAAAGGGAGGTAGGGGAATGGGACAATTCACCCCTCCACTTT; D gene: NA; J gene: TRBJ1-6; CDR3 length: 18; V gene: TRBV4-3; clone size: NA
CDR3 protein: CASSGPGAWGDTQYF; CDR3 DNA: TGTGCCAGCAGCGGGCCGGGAGCGTGGGGGGATACGCAGTATTTT; D gene: NA; J gene: TRBJ2-3; CDR3 length: 15; V gene: TRBV9; clone size: NA
CDR3 protein: CASSAQGERTDTQYF; CDR3 DNA: TGTGCCAGCAGCGCACAGGGGGAAAGGACAGATACGCAGTATTTT; D gene: TRBD1; J gene: TRBJ2-3; CDR3 length: 15; V gene: TRBV6-1; clone size: NA
CDR3 protein: CARGGGTYEQYF; CDR3 DNA: TGTGCCAGAGGTGGGGGGACCTACGAGCAGTACTTC; D gene: NA; J gene: TRBJ2-7; CDR3 length: 12; V gene: TRBV6-5; clone size: NA
CDR3 protein: CASSADPYQPQHF; CDR3 DNA: TGTGCCAGCAGCGCTGACCCGTATCAGCCCCAGCATTTT; D gene: NA; J gene: TRBJ1-5; CDR3 length: 13; V gene: TRBV9; clone size: NA
CDR3 protein: CASSQGARGGTEAFF; CDR3 DNA: TGTGCCAGCAGCCAGGGGGCCAGGGGTGGGACTGAAGCTTTCTTT; D gene: TRBD1; J gene: TRBJ1-1; CDR3 length: 15; V gene: TRBV7-8; clone size: NA
CDR3 protein: CASSVPGLWVTEAFF; CDR3 DNA: TGTGCCAGCAGTGTCCCGGGACTTTGGGTGACTGAAGCTTTCTTT; D gene: NA; J gene: TRBJ1-1; CDR3 length: 15; V gene: TRBV6-1; clone size: NA
CDR3 protein: CASPTGPNTEAFF; CDR3 DNA: TGTGCCAGCCCGACAGGACCAAACACTGAAGCTTTCTTT; D gene: NA; J gene: TRBJ1-1; CDR3 length: 13; V gene: TRBV14; clone size: NA
CDR3 protein: CASSQGRAEGTEAFF; CDR3 DNA: TGCGCCAGCAGCCAAGGGCGAGCAGAGGGAACTGAAGCTTTCTTT; D gene: NA; J gene: TRBJ1-1; CDR3 length: 15; V gene: TRBV4-1; clone size: NA
CDR3 protein: CASGAGAYNEQFF; CDR3 DNA: TGTGCCAGCGGGGCGGGAGCTTACAATGAGCAGTTCTTC; D gene: TRBD2; J gene: TRBJ2-1; CDR3 length: 13; V gene: TRBV6-1; clone size: NA
CDR3 protein: CASSLPGQEKLFF; CDR3 DNA: TGTGCCAGCAGTCTCCCGGGACAAGAAAAACTGTTTTTT; D gene: NA; J gene: TRBJ1-4; CDR3 length: 13; V gene: TRBV7-8; clone size: NA
CDR3 protein: CASSLGTSGKGGELFF; CDR3 DNA: TGTGCCAGCAGCTTGGGGACTAGCGGGAAGGGCGGGGAGCTGTTTTTT; D gene: TRBD2; J gene: TRBJ2-2; CDR3 length: 16; V gene: TRBV5-4; clone size: NA
CDR3 protein: CASRARGHRDTEAFF; CDR3 DNA: TGTGCCAGCAGAGCTAGGGGTCACAGGGACACTGAAGCTTTCTTT; D gene: NA; J gene: TRBJ1-1; CDR3 length: 15; V gene: TRBV6-1; clone size: NA
CDR3 protein: CASSFMASADTQYF; CDR3 DNA: TGTGCCAGTAGTTTCATGGCAAGCGCAGATACGCAGTATTTT; D gene: NA; J gene: TRBJ2-3; CDR3 length: 14; V gene: TRBV19; clone size: NA
CDR3 protein: CAISAEKNTEAFF; CDR3 DNA: TGTGCCATCAGTGCGGAGAAGAACACTGAAGCTTTCTTT; D gene: NA; J gene: TRBJ1-1; CDR3 length: 13; V gene: TRBV10-3; clone size: few
CDR3 protein: CASSFMGAVETQYF; CDR3 DNA: TGTGCCAGCAGCTTTATGGGGGCCGTGGAGACCCAGTACTTC; D gene: NA; J gene: TRBJ2-5; CDR3 length: 14; V gene: TRBV5-6; clone size: few